Included here is one T cell receptor (beta chain) sequence, with context. Only in-frame clones appear in the TCRdb table, and some are missing; sequencing was by immunoSEQ multiplex PCR. Of roughly 35,000 clones listed, 78% were seen once; the top ten hold around 40%. This entry is derived from a study of blood T cell repertoires in COVID-19. Study-level information: Acute and convalescent COVID-19 specimens originated in the United States, Italy and Spain.

The sequenced material came from peripheral blood. This TCR derives from an elderly man with acute or convalescent COVID-19.

The CDR3 DNA follows: TGTGCCAGCATGCGGAGACGTGACACCGGGGAGCTGTTTTTT. It is translated as CASMRRRDTGELFF. The chain uses TRBV6-5 and TRBJ2-2; D remains ambiguous. The CDR3 is made up of 14 amino acids. Germline CDR1 MNHEY, CDR2 SVGAGI. V was pared by 7 bases and J by 3 bases, with 12 bases between.